These 20 T cell receptor beta chains came from one sample sequenced in a study of beta chain features in type 1 diabetes. Sequencing targeted expressed TCRB transcripts, as all isolated RNA had been reverse transcribed. Repertoires were generated with immunoSEQ multiplex PCR, while TCRdb's copy carries only in-frame clones and drops some. Of under 300,000 clones listed, around a quarter were seen once; the top ten hold approximately 4%. Sequencing was done on a sample of central memory CD4+ T cells from blood. All receptors derive from a man aged 25-40 years in good health.

This clone occurred many times. The chain has TRBV23-1 and TRBJ2-7; D is undetermined. TRBV23-1 is known as an ORF, though its function is uncertain. This CDR3 has 16 amino acids. Deletions cut 0 bases from V and 1 base from J, with 13 bases between. DNA of the CDR3: TGCGCCAGCAGTCAATCACCCCGGACGGCGTCCTACGAGCAGTACTTC. Translation: CASSQSPRTASYEQYF.

This clone was seen just once. The gene calls are TRBV7-2 and TRBJ2-2; D is ambiguous. From germline, CDR1 is SGHTA and CDR2 FQGNSA. Trimming removed 6 bases from V and 4 bases from J, with 6 bases in between. CDR3 length equals 12 residues. The CDR3 here is CASSRLTGELFF. In DNA form, the CDR3 reads TGTGCCAGCAGTCGTCTCACCGGGGAGCTGTTTTTT.

This clone was recorded a few times. The chain joins TRBV5-1 to TRBJ2-1, with 8 bases matching TRBD1. Germline V CDR1 and CDR2: SGHRS, YFSETQ. The CDR3 is 15 amino acids. Trimming at V came to 1 base and at J to 7 bases, leaving 7 bases not matched to a gene. The CDR3 nucleotides are TGCGCCAGCAGCTTGTCGGCAGGGGGCTGGAATGAGCAGTTCTTC. It is translated as CASSLSAGGWNEQFF.

This chain uses TRBV10-1 with TRBJ1-5; tentatively, D is TRBD1 (5 bases). V was clipped by 4 bases and J by 7 bases, with 8 bases between them. Germline assignment: CDR1 WNHNN and CDR2 SYGVQD (reference sequence). The CDR3 consists of 12 residues. The CDR3 protein is CASSAGDQPQHF. Here the CDR3 DNA reads TGCGCCAGCAGTGCGGGGGACCAGCCCCAGCATTTT.

Comments on this clone: Other DNA variants within this sample encode the same CDR3. The chain couples TRBV18 to TRBJ2-5; D gene ambiguous. Trimming removed 3 bases at V and 1 base at J, with 6 bases between. Germline V gives CDR1 KGHSH, CDR2 LQKENI. There are 13 residues in the CDR3. In nucleotides, the CDR3 is TGTGCCAGCTCACCGGGCCGCCAAGAGACCCAGTACTTC. This codes for CASSPGRQETQYF. The whole variable domain, remainder taken from reference TRBV18 and TRBJ2-5, is NAGVMQNPRHLVRRRGQEARLRCSPMKGHSHVYWYRQLPEEGLKFMVYLQKENIIDESGMPKERFSAEFPKEGPSILRIQQVVRGDSAAYFCASSPGRQETQYFGPGTRLLVL.

Worth noting for this clone: With a far larger clone one base away, a read error is the likely cause. The chain combines TRBV18 with TRBJ2-1; D might be TRBD1 (5 bases). This CDR3 spans 15 amino acids. Trimming removed 2 bases at V and 5 bases at J, with 13 bases between. Germline V lookup: CDR1 KGHSH, CDR2 LQKENI. The CDR3: CASSPSRVRDNEQFF. CDR3 bases: TGTGCCAGCTCACCAAGCCGGGTCAGGGACAATGAGCAGTTCTTC.

V and J are TRBV5-4 and TRBJ2-7, with D perhaps assigned TRBD1 or TRBD2 (5 bases each). V lost 2 bases and J lost 2, with 8 bases in between. Germline V gene data show CDR1 as SGHNT and CDR2 as YYREEE (reference sequence). The CDR3 totals 13 residues. CDR3 amino acids: CASSFGGTYEQYF. The CDR3 nucleotides read TGTGCCAGCAGCTTTGGGGGTACCTACGAGCAGTACTTC.

As concerns this clone: One base away lies a much larger clone, so this may be a sequencing read error. V and J are TRBV2 and TRBJ2-6; D is uncertain. The V gene's germline CDR1 is SNHLY and CDR2 FYNNEI. The CDR3 has 12 amino acids. V shed 6 bases and J shed 2 bases, with 2 bases lying between them. The CDR3 protein is CASRAGANVLTF. Here the CDR3 DNA reads TGTGCCAGCAGGGCTGGGGCCAACGTCCTGACTTTC. Variable domain in full (rest from reference TRBV2 and TRBJ2-6): EPEVTQTPSHQVTQMGQEVILRCVPISNHLYFYWYRQILGQKVEFLVSFYNNEISEKSEIFDDQFSVERPDGSNFTLKIRSTKLEDSAMYFCASRAGANVLTFGAGSRLTVL.

This chain connects TRBV28 to TRBJ1-2; 9 bases are shared with TRBD1. Germline V gene lookup returns CDR1 MDHEN and CDR2 SYDVKM. The CDR3 is 15 residues long. With 6 bases clipped from V and 5 bases from J, the junction kept 10 bases outside the gene matches. DNA for the CDR3: TGTGCCAGCAGGGGTACAGGGGGCGCGTCTTATGGCTACACCTTC. Translating gives CASRGTGGASYGYTF.

The chain combines TRBV5-4 with TRBJ2-3; 8 bases agree with TRBD2. CDR3 length: 16 amino acids. Per germline, CDR1 SGHNT and CDR2 YYREEE (reference sequence). J lost 6 bases, V lost 4 bases, and 13 bases had no gene match. The CDR3 region is CASSPSRAGAGDTQYF. CDR3 nucleotide sequence: TGTGCCAGCAGCCCCTCTCGAGCGGGGGCGGGTGATACGCAGTATTTT.

The rearrangement uses TRBV15 and TRBJ2-7; D remains ambiguous. This CDR3 contains 12 residues. V was pared by 0 bases and J by 6 bases, with 6 bases between. CDR1 LNHNV and CDR2 YYDKDF come from the germline V gene (reference sequence). Written as DNA, the CDR3 is TGTGCCACCAGCAGAGATCTTCGCGAGCAGTACTTC. Amino acid sequence: CATSRDLREQYF.

In its sample, this clone was seen a few times. This rearrangement joins TRBV6-1 to TRBJ1-1; D gene ambiguous. Germline CDR1 is MNHNS and CDR2 is SASEGT. The CDR3 runs 12 residues. Trimming removed 6 bases at V and 7 bases at J, with 12 bases between. The CDR3 nucleotides read TGTGCCAGCAGGGAATCGGACGGTGAAGCTTTCTTT. This codes for CASRESDGEAFF.

Concerning this clone: Other DNA sequences in this sample translate to the same CDR3. This rearrangement joins TRBV18 to TRBJ2-3; no definite D call. V was clipped by 1 base and J by 6 bases, with 8 bases between them. CDR1 is KGHSH, CDR2 LQKENI, per germline. This CDR3 is 13 amino acids long. The CDR3 protein is CASSPQGSDTQYF. CDR3 sequence (DNA): TGTGCCAGCTCACCACAAGGGTCGGATACGCAGTATTTT.

The rearrangement joins TRBV29-1 to TRBJ2-5, with 11 positions matching TRBD2. The germline V gene encodes CDR1 SQVTM and CDR2 ANQGSEA. The CDR3 consists of 15 residues. Germline trimming cut 7 bases from V and 3 bases from J; bases unmatched to any gene: 10. The CDR3 reads CSAGGGSGREETQYF. In DNA, the CDR3 is TGCAGCGCCGGGGGAGGTAGCGGGAGGGAAGAGACCCAGTACTTC.

The V and J genes are TRBV2 and TRBJ2-7, with D hard to call. V was clipped by 8 bases and J by 6 bases, with 8 bases between them. The CDR3 consists of 10 residues. Germline loops: CDR1 SNHLY, CDR2 FYNNEI. The CDR3 protein is CASSFREQYF. CDR3 DNA: TGTGCCAGCTCGTTTCGCGAGCAGTACTTC.

This clone came up a few times. V usage is TRBV2 and J usage is TRBJ1-2; perhaps TRBD1 as D (6 bases). Germline loops: CDR1 SNHLY, CDR2 FYNNEI. V was cut by 8 bases and J by 2 bases, with 12 bases left in between. The CDR3 covers 13 residues. The CDR3 region has the DNA TGTGCCAGCCGGACAGATAGAAACTATGGCTACACCTTC. This translates into CASRTDRNYGYTF.

The rearrangement links TRBV7-8 to TRBJ1-3; D gene unclear. V dropped 3 bases and J dropped 3 bases, with 3 bases sitting between them. Germline CDR1 SGHVS, CDR2 FQNEAQ. The CDR3 is 12 amino acids. CDR3 residues: CASSFLGNTIYF. CDR3 bases: TGTGCCAGCAGCTTCCTTGGAAACACCATATATTTT.

This clone has a handful of counts. The chain employs TRBV18 and TRBJ2-7, with D perhaps TRBD2 (5 bases). Germline CDR1 reads KGHSH; CDR2 reads LQKENI. There are 14 residues in the CDR3. Trimming stripped 4 bases from V and 0 bases from J, with 10 bases between. As DNA, the CDR3 is TGTGCCAGCTCACTAAGCGGTAGCTCCTACGAGCAGTACTTC. Translating it yields CASSLSGSSYEQYF.

This sequence joins TRBV15 and TRBJ2-5; possible D gene TRBD1, 6 bases. The CDR3 is 15 amino acids. Trimming pared 1 base from V and 3 bases from J, leaving 12 bases between. Germline V gives CDR1 LNHNV, CDR2 YYDKDF (reference sequence). As DNA, the CDR3 is TGTGCCACCAGCAGAGGGTCCGGGACAAAAGAGACCCAGTACTTC. This encodes CATSRGSGTKETQYF. Drawing the rest from reference TRBV15 and TRBJ2-5, the complete variable domain is DAMVIQNPRYQVTQFGKPVTLSCSQTLNHNVMYWYQQKSSQAPKLLFHYYDKDFNNEADTPDNFQSRRPNTSFCFLDIRSPGLGDTAMYLCATSRGSGTKETQYFGPGTRLLVL.

This clone was detected a few times. The CDR3 coding sequence is TGTGCCAGCAGCCAAGGGCTTCCAGGGCCCTACGAGCAGTACTTC. The encoded protein is CASSQGLPGPYEQYF. The V and J genes are TRBV14 and TRBJ2-7, with a tentative D call TRBD1 (5 bases). Germline CDR1 reads SGHDN; CDR2 reads FVKESK. Trimming cost V 1 base and J 2 bases, with 12 bases left between them. The CDR3 spans 15 residues.